A selection of T cell receptor beta chains follows, all from one sample in a study of cytomegalovirus exposure and HLA in healthy donors. Some clones are missing from TCRdb's copy, which holds only in-frame ones; the method was immunoSEQ multiplex PCR. This table holds fewer than 200,000 clones, 84% found once. Material: PBMCs. Every receptor here comes from a man between 25 and 39 years old in good health and CMV-seronegative. Both conserved end residues are part of each CDR3. The D gene is left open where the match is weak. The size of a clone is reported for some rows only, either as once, few or many, or as a class for expanded clones.

V	D	J	size	CDR3	DNA
TRBV6-4	.	TRBJ2-2	.	CASSESETGELFF	TGTGCCAGCAGTGAAAGCGAGACCGGGGAGCTGTTTTTT
TRBV5-1	TRBD2	TRBJ2-1	once	CASSFLAGGMPLVPFF	TGCGCCAGCAGCTTCTTAGCGGGAGGTATGCCCCTAGTACCGTTCTTC
TRBV6-1	TRBD2	TRBJ2-1	once	CASSSGTTLYNEQFF	TGTGCCAGCAGTTCTGGGACTACCCTTTACAATGAGCAGTTCTTC
TRBV5-4	TRBD1	TRBJ1-6	.	CASSLGLGQGNSPLHF	TGTGCCAGCAGCTTGGGTCTGGGACAGGGTAATTCACCCCTCCACTTT
TRBV6-5	TRBD1	TRBJ2-3	.	CASSYFQGADTQYF	TGTGCCAGCAGCTATTTCCAGGGGGCAGATACGCAGTATTTT
TRBV7-9	.	TRBJ2-7	.	CSSSLVWAEQYF	TGTTCCAGCAGCCTAGTTTGGGCTGAGCAGTACTTC
TRBV30	.	TRBJ2-5	few	CAWSVSATGETQYF	TGTGCCTGGAGTGTTAGTGCTACCGGAGAGACCCAGTACTTC
TRBV5-6	.	TRBJ1-1	.	CASSLAVTNTEAFF	TGTGCCAGCAGCTTGGCGGTAACGAACACTGAAGCTTTCTTT
TRBV6-5	.	TRBJ1-6	.	CASSYYSREPNSPLHF	TGTGCCAGCAGTTACTATTCGAGAGAGCCAAATTCACCCCTCCACTTT
TRBV21-1	.	TRBJ2-5	.	CASSKGYF	TGTGCCAGCAGCAAGGGCTACTTC
TRBV5-4	.	TRBJ2-5	.	CASSLADVRGTQYF	TGTGCCAGCAGCTTGGCTGATGTCCGGGGGACCCAGTACTTC
TRBV7-3	TRBD2	TRBJ2-1	.	CASSSTRGGEQFF	TGTGCCAGCAGCTCTACTCGGGGGGGTGAGCAGTTCTTC
TRBV18	.	TRBJ1-4	.	CASSPLGVGEKLFF	TGTGCCAGCTCACCCCTAGGGGTCGGAGAAAAACTGTTTTTT
TRBV6-4	.	TRBJ1-2	once	CASSDSPGISWGYTF	TGTGCCAGCAGTGACTCCCCAGGGATATCTTGGGGCTACACCTTC
TRBV6-1	.	TRBJ1-5	.	CASSAGEDQPQHF	TGTGCCAGCAGTGCGGGAGAGGATCAGCCCCAGCATTTT
TRBV7-9	TRBD1	TRBJ1-4	.	CASSLVGTLGQDTYKVFF	TGTGCCAGCAGCTTAGTGGGGACGTTGGGACAGGACACCTATAAGGTGTTTTTT